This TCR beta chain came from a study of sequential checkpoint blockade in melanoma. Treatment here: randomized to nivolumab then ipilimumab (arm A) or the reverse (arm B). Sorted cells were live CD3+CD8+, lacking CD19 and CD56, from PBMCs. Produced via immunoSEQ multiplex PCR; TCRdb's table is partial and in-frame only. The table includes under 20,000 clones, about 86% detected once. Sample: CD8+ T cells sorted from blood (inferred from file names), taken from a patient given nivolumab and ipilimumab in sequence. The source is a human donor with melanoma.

CDR3 sequence reads: CASSVLRTGSNQPQHF. The CDR3 DNA follows: TGTGCCAGTAGTGTTCTGAGGACAGGGAGCAATCAGCCCCAGCATTTT. V and J are TRBV19 and TRBJ1-5, with TRBD1 matching 8 bases. Germline assignment: CDR1 LNHDA and CDR2 SQIVND (reference sequence). CDR3 length equals 16 residues. After removal of 5 bases from V and 1 base from J, the junction contained 7 bases not matched to a gene.